These T cell receptor beta chains were read from a single sample in a study of T cell responses to AZD1222 COVID-19 vaccine. The method was immunoSEQ multiplex PCR; TCRdb's version includes in-frame clones alone and lacks a portion of them. In total, the table holds 150,000 or so clones. The sample taken for sequencing was peripheral blood. The origin of the receptors is an adult in good health. CDR3s include the opening cysteine and the closing phenylalanine or tryptophan. Each record gives: D gene, J gene, V gene, CDR3 protein, CDR3 DNA. The D gene is left open where the match is weak.

.	TRBJ1-2	TRBV4-1	CASSQDRGRENYGYTF	TGCGCCAGCAGCCAAGACAGGGGTCGAGAAAACTATGGCTACACCTTC
.	TRBJ1-2	TRBV18	CASSKAAETNYGYTF	TGTGCCAGCTCAAAGGCGGCAGAGACTAACTATGGCTACACCTTC
.	TRBJ2-1	TRBV27	CASSLSYTTEQFF	TGTGCCAGCAGTTTATCGTACACAACCGAGCAGTTCTTC
.	TRBJ2-1	TRBV14	CASSLHGEYNEQFF	TGTGCCAGCAGCCTCCACGGGGAGTACAATGAGCAGTTCTTC
.	TRBJ1-2	TRBV4-2	CASSQDLGTHYGYTF	TGTGCCAGCAGCCAAGATCTGGGGACCCACTATGGCTACACCTTC
.	TRBJ1-4	TRBV7-4	CASSDRRHPTRVNEKLFF	TGTGCCAGCAGCGATCGACGGCACCCCACACGGGTTAATGAAAAACTGTTTTTT
.	TRBJ2-1	TRBV4-1	CASSQGRVAVSSYNEQFF	TGCGCCAGCAGCCAAGGGAGGGTGGCAGTCAGCTCCTACAATGAGCAGTTCTTC
TRBD1	TRBJ2-7	TRBV6-6	CASSLEKKGGKNYEQYF	TGTGCCAGCAGTCTGGAAAAAAAAGGGGGCAAGAACTACGAGCAGTACTTC
.	TRBJ1-5	TRBV10-3	CAGGHSNQPQHF	TGTGCCGGGGGACACAGCAATCAGCCCCAGCATTTT
.	TRBJ2-1	TRBV5-1	CASSTGQYNEQFF	TGCGCCAGCAGCACGGGACAATACAATGAGCAGTTCTTC
TRBD1	TRBJ1-4	TRBV5-1	CASSLKRPGQGGKLFF	TGCGCCAGCAGCTTGAAGAGGCCAGGACAGGGCGGAAAACTGTTTTTT
TRBD1	TRBJ1-5	TRBV7-2	CASSLGPGQLNQPQHF	TGTGCCAGCAGCTTAGGCCCGGGACAGCTCAATCAGCCCCAGCATTTT
.	TRBJ1-2	TRBV20-1	CSARRVNGYTF	TGCAGTGCACGCAGGGTGAACGGCTACACCTTC
TRBD2	TRBJ2-1	TRBV5-6	CASSMGLAGVSNEQFF	TGTGCCAGCAGCATGGGACTAGCGGGGGTCAGCAATGAGCAGTTCTTC
.	TRBJ1-2	TRBV5-5	CASSLTANYGYTF	TGTGCCAGCAGCTTGACAGCTAACTATGGCTACACCTTC
.	TRBJ1-3	TRBV6-5	CASSLSGTLSGNTIYF	TGTGCCAGCAGTTTATCCGGGACACTCTCTGGAAACACCATATATTTT